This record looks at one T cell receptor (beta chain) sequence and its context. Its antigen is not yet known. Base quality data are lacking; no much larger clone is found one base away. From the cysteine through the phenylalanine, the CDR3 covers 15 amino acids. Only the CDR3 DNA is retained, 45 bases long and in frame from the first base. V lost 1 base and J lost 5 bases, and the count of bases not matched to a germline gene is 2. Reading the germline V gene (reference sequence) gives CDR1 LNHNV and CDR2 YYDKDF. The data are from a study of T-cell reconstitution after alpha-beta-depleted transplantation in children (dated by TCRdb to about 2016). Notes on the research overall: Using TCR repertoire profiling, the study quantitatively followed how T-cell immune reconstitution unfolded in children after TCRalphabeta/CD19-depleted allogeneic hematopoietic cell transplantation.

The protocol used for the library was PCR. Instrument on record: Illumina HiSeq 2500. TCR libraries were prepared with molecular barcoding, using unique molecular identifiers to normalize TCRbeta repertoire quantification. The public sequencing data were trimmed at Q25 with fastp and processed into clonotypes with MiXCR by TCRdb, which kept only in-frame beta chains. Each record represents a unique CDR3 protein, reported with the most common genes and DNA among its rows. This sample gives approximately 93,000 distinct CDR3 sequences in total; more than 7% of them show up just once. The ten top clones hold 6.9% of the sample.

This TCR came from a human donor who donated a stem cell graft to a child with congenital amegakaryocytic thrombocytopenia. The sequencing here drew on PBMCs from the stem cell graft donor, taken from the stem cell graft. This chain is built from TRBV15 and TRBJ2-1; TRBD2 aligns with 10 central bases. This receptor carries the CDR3 CATSRAGLADNEQFF. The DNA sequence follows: TGTGCCACCAGCAGAGCCGGACTAGCGGACAATGAGCAGTTCTTC.